A selection of T cell receptor beta chains follows, all from one sample in a study of identical twins. TCRdb re-called the 5' RACE reads through MiXCR, storing one row per CDR3 protein. The sample records 1.5 million or so distinct CDR3 sequences, under 35% being singletons. Specimen: cord blood. The receptors were sampled from a newborn girl in good health. Both conserved end residues are part of each CDR3. D genes are given only for firm matches. Some rows mark clone size as missing; the rest say once, few, many or name a class of expanded clone.

v_call	clone_size	j_call	d_call	cdr3_aa	cdr3_nt
TRBV7-2	few	TRBJ2-1	TRBD1	CASSHRDRAGNEQFF	TGTGCCAGCAGCCACCGGGACAGGGCGGGAAATGAGCAGTTCTTC
TRBV7-9	-	TRBJ1-4	-	CASSYGRGLTNEKLFF	TGTGCCAGCAGCTATGGCCGGGGCCTAACTAATGAAAAACTGTTTTTT
TRBV5-1	-	TRBJ2-5	-	CASNSRTAEETQYF	TGCGCCAGCAACTCCCGGACCGCTGAAGAGACCCAGTACTTC
TRBV4-2	few	TRBJ1-6	-	CASSPPQRNSPLHF	TGTGCCAGCAGCCCCCCCCAGAGGAATTCACCCCTCCACTTT
TRBV27	few	TRBJ2-1	TRBD2	CAGSLGTSSYNEQFF	TGTGCCGGCAGTTTGGGGACTAGCTCCTACAATGAGCAGTTCTTC
TRBV29-1	-	TRBJ2-7	-	CSVEGFPYEQYF	TGCAGCGTTGAGGGGTTTCCCTACGAGCAGTACTTC
TRBV19	-	TRBJ2-1	TRBD2	CASGLAGGLKENEQFF	TGTGCCAGCGGACTAGCGGGGGGGCTAAAAGAGAATGAGCAGTTCTTC
TRBV20-1	-	TRBJ2-5	TRBD1	CSARGRTGGPWEQYF	TGCAGTGCTAGAGGACGGACAGGGGGTCCCTGGGAGCAGTACTTC
TRBV18	-	TRBJ1-5	-	CASSDLQGLSNQPQHF	TGTGCCAGCTCTGACCTTCAGGGGCTTAGCAATCAGCCCCAGCATTTT
TRBV6-2/TRBV6-3	few	TRBJ2-1	-	CASSPYWAEEQFF	TGTGCCAGCAGCCCCTATTGGGCGGAAGAGCAGTTCTTC
TRBV10-3	-	TRBJ2-1	-	CAISESGGVVNEQFF	TGTGCCATCAGTGAGTCTGGGGGAGTAGTGAATGAGCAGTTCTTC
TRBV20-1	-	TRBJ1-5	TRBD1	CSARSGTGDQPQHF	TGCAGTGCTAGAAGCGGGACAGGAGATCAGCCCCAGCATTTT
TRBV3-1	few	TRBJ2-1	-	CASSQSFGQGWYNEQFF	TGTGCCAGCAGCCAATCGTTCGGGCAGGGCTGGTACAATGAGCAGTTCTTC
TRBV28	few	TRBJ2-7	TRBD2	CASSLAAGLAGGYEQYF	TGTGCCAGCAGTTTAGCTGCGGGACTAGCGGGAGGGTACGAGCAGTACTTC
TRBV5-1	-	TRBJ2-1	-	CASSLAGTNRNEQFF	TGCGCCAGCAGCTTGGCCGGGACAAACCGCAATGAGCAGTTCTTC
TRBV14	many	TRBJ2-1	-	CASSPRRTEFPLYNEQFF	TGTGCCAGCAGCCCCCGACGAACTGAGTTCCCTCTATACAATGAGCAGTTCTTC
TRBV3-1	-	TRBJ2-2	TRBD2	CASSQDVLAGPTGELFF	TGTGCCAGCAGCCAAGATGTACTAGCGGGACCCACCGGGGAGCTGTTTTTT